Listed below are T cell receptor beta chains from one sample, sequenced in a study of blood T cells in healthy people across ages. A single record per CDR3 protein comes from TCRdb applying MiXCR to the 5' RACE reads. The sample has 700,000 to 900,000 distinct CDR3 sequences; around 25% are singletons. Another study also made use of these data, one on T cells of mothers and their children.

The sample taken for sequencing was blood. The source of these receptors is a boy younger than 18 in good health. Each CDR3 is given with its conserved first and last residue. A D gene is named only where the DNA matches it firmly. The size field is filled for only some rows; it gives once, few, many or a size class.

cdr3_nt: TGTGCCACCAGCAGAGATACGACAGATCCAGATACGCAGTATTTT
cdr3_aa: CATSRDTTDPDTQYF
clone_size: few
d_call: NA
j_call: TRBJ2-3
v_call: TRBV15

cdr3_nt: TGTGCCAGCGGCGAGGCGGGTTACGATACCTTC
cdr3_aa: CASGEAGYDTF
clone_size: few
d_call: NA
j_call: TRBJ1-2
v_call: TRBV2

cdr3_nt: TGCGCCAGCAGCTGGGGACAGGGCGCTGAAGCTTTCTTT
cdr3_aa: CASSWGQGAEAFF
clone_size: few
d_call: TRBD1
j_call: TRBJ1-1
v_call: TRBV5-1

cdr3_nt: TGTGCCATCAGTAAGGGCCTAGCGGGGGTGTCACTCCAAGAGACCCAGTACTTC
cdr3_aa: CAISKGLAGVSLQETQYF
clone_size: NA
d_call: TRBD2
j_call: TRBJ2-5
v_call: TRBV10-3

cdr3_nt: TGTGCCAGCAGCGCGACAGGGAGGCGCACCGGGGAGCTGTTTTTT
cdr3_aa: CASSATGRRTGELFF
clone_size: few
d_call: NA
j_call: TRBJ2-2
v_call: TRBV7-9

cdr3_nt: TGTGCCAGCAGCACCCGACTAGCGGTGTACCAAGAGACCCAGTACTTC
cdr3_aa: CASSTRLAVYQETQYF
clone_size: NA
d_call: TRBD2
j_call: TRBJ2-5
v_call: TRBV3-1

cdr3_nt: TGCGCCAGCAGCCGCTCCCTCGCGGGGGGGCCTGGGGATGAGCAGTTCTTC
cdr3_aa: CASSRSLAGGPGDEQFF
clone_size: NA
d_call: TRBD2
j_call: TRBJ2-1
v_call: TRBV5-1

cdr3_nt: TGCGCCAGCAGCTTGGATTATCGCCTCGAGCAGTACTTC
cdr3_aa: CASSLDYRLEQYF
clone_size: NA
d_call: NA
j_call: TRBJ2-7
v_call: TRBV5-1

cdr3_nt: TGTGCCAGCAGCCCCGCCTCCGGGACTAGGCCGAATGAGCAGTTCTTC
cdr3_aa: CASSPASGTRPNEQFF
clone_size: few
d_call: TRBD2
j_call: TRBJ2-1
v_call: TRBV13

cdr3_nt: TGCAGTGCTAGAGGGCCGGCGATTAGCACAGATACGCAGTATTTT
cdr3_aa: CSARGPAISTDTQYF
clone_size: NA
d_call: NA
j_call: TRBJ2-3
v_call: TRBV20-1

cdr3_nt: TGCGCCAGCAGCTTCAATAGGGGGCAATCACCCCTCCACTTT
cdr3_aa: CASSFNRGQSPLHF
clone_size: NA
d_call: TRBD1
j_call: TRBJ1-6
v_call: TRBV5-1

cdr3_nt: TGTGCCAGCAGTTACTCCCCAGCCTCTTCGCCCCAGCATTTT
cdr3_aa: CASSYSPASSPQHF
clone_size: NA
d_call: NA
j_call: TRBJ1-5
v_call: TRBV6-5

cdr3_nt: TGTGCCAGCAGCACCGGGACTAGCGGGTTGAGCTCCTACAATGAGCAGTTCTTC
cdr3_aa: CASSTGTSGLSSYNEQFF
clone_size: NA
d_call: TRBD2
j_call: TRBJ2-1
v_call: TRBV12-3/TRBV12-4

cdr3_nt: TGCGCCAGCAGCTTGGCGACAGGAAACTATGGCTACACCTTC
cdr3_aa: CASSLATGNYGYTF
clone_size: few
d_call: NA
j_call: TRBJ1-2
v_call: TRBV5-1

cdr3_nt: TGTGCCAGCAGATTAGGGGGGACAGGGCTATCCGGGGAGCTGTTTTTT
cdr3_aa: CASRLGGTGLSGELFF
clone_size: NA
d_call: TRBD1
j_call: TRBJ2-2
v_call: TRBV7-2

cdr3_nt: TGTGCCAGCAGGAGGACAGGGGACGGCGGCTACACCTTC
cdr3_aa: CASRRTGDGGYTF
clone_size: NA
d_call: TRBD1
j_call: TRBJ1-2
v_call: TRBV6-5

cdr3_nt: TGTGCCAGCAGCTTTACCGACGGCCTAGCCAAAAACATTCAGTACTTC
cdr3_aa: CASSFTDGLAKNIQYF
clone_size: NA
d_call: NA
j_call: TRBJ2-4
v_call: TRBV7-9

cdr3_nt: TGTGCCAGCAGCGTAGGGAGCGGGGGAGGCGTAGAGACCCAGTACTTC
cdr3_aa: CASSVGSGGGVETQYF
clone_size: many
d_call: TRBD2
j_call: TRBJ2-5
v_call: TRBV9

cdr3_nt: TGTGCCAGCAGCAAGGCCTTTGCCAAAAACATTCAGTACTTC
cdr3_aa: CASSKAFAKNIQYF
clone_size: NA
d_call: NA
j_call: TRBJ2-4
v_call: TRBV7-2

cdr3_nt: TGCGCCAGCAAATTCGGCAGCGGAAACACCATATATTTT
cdr3_aa: CASKFGSGNTIYF
clone_size: NA
d_call: NA
j_call: TRBJ1-3
v_call: TRBV5-1

cdr3_nt: TGTGCCAGCAGCTTCTATTGGGAGTCCCCCCAAGATACGCAGTATTTT
cdr3_aa: CASSFYWESPQDTQYF
clone_size: NA
d_call: NA
j_call: TRBJ2-3
v_call: TRBV7-8

cdr3_nt: TGTGCCAGTGGGTCGGGCAGAGAGGGTGGCTACACCTTC
cdr3_aa: CASGSGREGGYTF
clone_size: few
d_call: NA
j_call: TRBJ1-2
v_call: TRBV19

cdr3_nt: TGTGCCAGCAGTCTCCGGGACAGAGCCCACGAGCAGTACTTC
cdr3_aa: CASSLRDRAHEQYF
clone_size: few
d_call: TRBD1
j_call: TRBJ2-7
v_call: TRBV12-3/TRBV12-4

cdr3_nt: TGTGCCAGCAGCGTTGGGACAGACGGGCAGTACTTC
cdr3_aa: CASSVGTDGQYF
clone_size: NA
d_call: TRBD1
j_call: TRBJ2-7
v_call: TRBV7-6

cdr3_nt: TGTGCCATCAGTGAGTCTTTCCAGGTCGGAAACACCATATATTTT
cdr3_aa: CAISESFQVGNTIYF
clone_size: few
d_call: NA
j_call: TRBJ1-3
v_call: TRBV10-3

cdr3_nt: TGTGCCACCAGCAGAGATACCGCCAGCCAGCAGTCCTTC
cdr3_aa: CATSRDTASQQSF
clone_size: few
d_call: NA
j_call: TRBJ2-1
v_call: TRBV15

cdr3_nt: TGTGCCAGCAGCAAAGCGCAGGGGAACACTGAAGCTTTCTTT
cdr3_aa: CASSKAQGNTEAFF
clone_size: NA
d_call: NA
j_call: TRBJ1-1
v_call: TRBV21-1

cdr3_nt: TGCGCCAGCAGCTCCGCAGCGGGGCACGGCCTTCTTCAAGAGACCCAGTACTTC
cdr3_aa: CASSSAAGHGLLQETQYF
clone_size: NA
d_call: TRBD2
j_call: TRBJ2-5
v_call: TRBV5-1

cdr3_nt: TGTGCCAGCAGTCACCGTCTGCGGAGTCAGCCCCAGCATTTT
cdr3_aa: CASSHRLRSQPQHF
clone_size: NA
d_call: NA
j_call: TRBJ1-5
v_call: TRBV27

cdr3_nt: TGTGCCAGCAGCAGGGGGGACAGGGCAAATGAGCAGTTCTTC
cdr3_aa: CASSRGDRANEQFF
clone_size: NA
d_call: TRBD1
j_call: TRBJ2-1
v_call: TRBV7-9

cdr3_nt: TGTGCCAGCAGCCCCCAGGCGAGAGGAGAGTACCAAGAGACCCAGTACTTC
cdr3_aa: CASSPQARGEYQETQYF
clone_size: NA
d_call: NA
j_call: TRBJ2-5
v_call: TRBV7-3

cdr3_nt: TGTGCCAGCAGTCCCTCCGGGCTTACCCAAGAGACCCAGTACTTC
cdr3_aa: CASSPSGLTQETQYF
clone_size: few
d_call: NA
j_call: TRBJ2-5
v_call: TRBV28